This T cell receptor beta chain was sequenced in a study of T cells expressing NK-cell markers. Study-wide context: Investigators obtained TCR beta repertoires from sorted CD3+CD56+NKG2C+, CD3+CD56+NKG2C- and CD3+CD56-NKG2C+ T cells.

Whole-study findings and limits: As a fraction of CD8+ T cells, dominant NKG2C+ clonotypes reached roughly 1.0-7.5% in six donors.

Germline V lookup: CDR1 DFQATT, CDR2 SNEGSKA (reference sequence). The CDR3 has 15 amino acids. Of note for this clonotype: Its antigen is as yet unknown.

cDNA encoding TCR beta was synthesized via 5'RACE template switching incorporating UMIs. TCRdb re-called the 5' RACE reads and shows each CDR3 protein once, DNA omitted. The listing contains 550,000 to 600,000 distinct CDR3 sequences. Material: blood T cells: a sorted CD56 or NKG2C T cell subset, CD4+ or CD8+ T cells, or bulk PBMC T cells (not recorded which). The rearrangement uses TRBV20-1 and TRBJ2-2; TCRdb returns TRBD1, unconfirmable since there is no DNA. The source is a man aged 18 to 30 in good health. The CDR3 here is CSASGGGAPTGELFF.